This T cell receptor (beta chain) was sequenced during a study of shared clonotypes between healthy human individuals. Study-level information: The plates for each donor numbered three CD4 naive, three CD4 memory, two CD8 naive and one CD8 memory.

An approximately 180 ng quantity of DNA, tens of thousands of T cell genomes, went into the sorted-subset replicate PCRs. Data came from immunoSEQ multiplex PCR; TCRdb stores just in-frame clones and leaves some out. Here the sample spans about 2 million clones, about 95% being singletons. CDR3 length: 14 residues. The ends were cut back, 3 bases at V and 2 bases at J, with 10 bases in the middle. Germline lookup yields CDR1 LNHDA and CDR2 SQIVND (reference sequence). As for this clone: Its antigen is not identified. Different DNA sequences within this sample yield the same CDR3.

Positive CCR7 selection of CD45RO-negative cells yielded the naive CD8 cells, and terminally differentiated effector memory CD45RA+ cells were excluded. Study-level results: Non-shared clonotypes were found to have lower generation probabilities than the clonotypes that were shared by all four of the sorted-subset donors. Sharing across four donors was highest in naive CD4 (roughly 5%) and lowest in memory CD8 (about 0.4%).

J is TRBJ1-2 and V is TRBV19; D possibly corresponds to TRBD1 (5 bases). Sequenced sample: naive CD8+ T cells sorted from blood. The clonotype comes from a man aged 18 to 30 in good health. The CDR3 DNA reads TGTGCCAGTAGTATCGCCGGGACGAACTATGGCTACACCTTC. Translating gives CASSIAGTNYGYTF.